This entry describes one T cell receptor beta chain. Its antigen remains unidentified. This specimen comes from a study of immune evolution from preneoplasia to lung adenocarcinoma. Study-wide points: Clonality was highest in normal lung, lower in later-stage lesions apparently.

V dropped 1 base and J dropped 4 bases, with 8 bases sitting between them. From germline, CDR1 is MDHEN and CDR2 SYDVKM. The CDR3 sequence is 14 residues long. Repertoires were generated with immunoSEQ multiplex PCR, while TCRdb's copy carries only in-frame clones and drops some. The table includes 5,000 or so clones, 70% to 80% detected once. The chain links TRBV28 to TRBJ1-5; a weak D match, TRBD1 (5 bases). Input material: FFPE adjacent normal lung tissue. The sequence derives from a person aged 55-79 years with lung adenocarcinoma. Here the CDR3 DNA reads TGTGCCAGCAGTTTATATTCAGGGAATCAGCCCCAGCATTTT. Translation gives CASSLYSGNQPQHF.